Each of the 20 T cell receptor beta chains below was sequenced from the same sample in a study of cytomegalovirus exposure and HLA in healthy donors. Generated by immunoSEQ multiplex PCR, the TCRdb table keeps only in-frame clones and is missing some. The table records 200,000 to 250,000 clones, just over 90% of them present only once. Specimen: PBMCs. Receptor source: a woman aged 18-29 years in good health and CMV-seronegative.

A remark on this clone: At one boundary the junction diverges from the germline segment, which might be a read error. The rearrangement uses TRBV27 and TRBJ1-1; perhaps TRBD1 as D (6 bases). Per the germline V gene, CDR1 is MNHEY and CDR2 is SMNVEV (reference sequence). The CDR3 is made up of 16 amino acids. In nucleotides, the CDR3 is TGTGCCAGCAGATTATCTGCCGGGACACCGAACACTGAAGCTTTCTTT. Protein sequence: CASRLSAGTPNTEAFF.

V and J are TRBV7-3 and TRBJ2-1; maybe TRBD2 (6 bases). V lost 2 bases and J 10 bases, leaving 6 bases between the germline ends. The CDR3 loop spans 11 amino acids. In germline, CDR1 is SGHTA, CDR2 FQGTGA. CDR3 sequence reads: CASSLGGEQFF. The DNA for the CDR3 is TGTGCCAGCAGCTTAGGGGGGGAGCAGTTCTTC.

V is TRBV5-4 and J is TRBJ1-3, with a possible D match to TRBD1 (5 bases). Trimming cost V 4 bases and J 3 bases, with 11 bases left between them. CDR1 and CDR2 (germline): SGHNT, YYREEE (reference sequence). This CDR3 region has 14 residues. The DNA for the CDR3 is TGTGCCAGCAGCGGCGGGACGTTTGGAAACACCATATATTTT. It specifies CASSGGTFGNTIYF.

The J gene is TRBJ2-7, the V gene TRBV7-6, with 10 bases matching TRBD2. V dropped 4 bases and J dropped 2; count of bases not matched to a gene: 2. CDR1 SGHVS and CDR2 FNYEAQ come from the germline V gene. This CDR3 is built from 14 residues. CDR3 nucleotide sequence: TGTGCCAGCAGCTCAACTAGCGGGGCCTACGAGCAGTACTTC. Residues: CASSSTSGAYEQYF.

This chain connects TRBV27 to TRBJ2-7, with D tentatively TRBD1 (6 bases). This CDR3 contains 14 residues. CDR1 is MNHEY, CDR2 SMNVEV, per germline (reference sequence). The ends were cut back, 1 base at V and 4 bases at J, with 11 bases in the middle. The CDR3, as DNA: TGTGCCAGCAGTTTATATTCCAGGGGTTACGAGCAGTACTTC. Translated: CASSLYSRGYEQYF.

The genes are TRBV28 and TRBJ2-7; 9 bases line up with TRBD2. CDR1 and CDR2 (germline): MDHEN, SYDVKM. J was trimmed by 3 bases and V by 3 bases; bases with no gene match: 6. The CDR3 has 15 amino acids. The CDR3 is CASSFSGRGFYEQYF. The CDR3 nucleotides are TGTGCCAGCAGTTTTAGCGGGAGAGGCTTCTACGAGCAGTACTTC. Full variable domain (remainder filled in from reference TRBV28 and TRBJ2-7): DVKVTQSSRYLVKRTGEKVFLECVQDMDHENMFWYRQDPGLGLRLIYFSYDVKMKEKGDIPEGYSVSREKKERFSLILESASTNQTSMYLCASSFSGRGFYEQYFGPGTRLTVT.

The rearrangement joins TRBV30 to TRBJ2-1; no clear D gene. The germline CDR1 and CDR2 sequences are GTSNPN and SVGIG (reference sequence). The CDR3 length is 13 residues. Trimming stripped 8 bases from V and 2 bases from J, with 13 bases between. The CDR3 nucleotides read TGTGCCGGCGGCGAGGTCGCCTACAATGAGCAGTTCTTC. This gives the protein CAGGEVAYNEQFF.

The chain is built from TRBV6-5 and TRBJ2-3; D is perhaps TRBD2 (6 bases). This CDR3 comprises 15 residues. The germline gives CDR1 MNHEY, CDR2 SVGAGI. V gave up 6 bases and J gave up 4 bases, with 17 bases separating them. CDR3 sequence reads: CASRPGLRDADTQYF. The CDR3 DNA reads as TGTGCCAGCAGGCCGGGACTGCGGGACGCAGATACGCAGTATTTT.

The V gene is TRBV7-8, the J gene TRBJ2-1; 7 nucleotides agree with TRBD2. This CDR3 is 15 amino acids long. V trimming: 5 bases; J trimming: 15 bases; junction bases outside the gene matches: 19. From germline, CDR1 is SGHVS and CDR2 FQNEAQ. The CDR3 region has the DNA TGTGCCAGCAGCGAAGGCCGGGGGAGCGGGACTCGTTGGTTCTTC. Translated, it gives CASSEGRGSGTRWFF.

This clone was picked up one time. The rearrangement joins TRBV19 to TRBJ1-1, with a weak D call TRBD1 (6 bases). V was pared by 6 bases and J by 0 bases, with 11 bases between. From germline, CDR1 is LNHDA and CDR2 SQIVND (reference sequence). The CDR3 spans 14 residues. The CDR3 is CASRDSPMNTEAFF. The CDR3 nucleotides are TGTGCCAGTAGGGACAGCCCCATGAACACTGAAGCTTTCTTT.

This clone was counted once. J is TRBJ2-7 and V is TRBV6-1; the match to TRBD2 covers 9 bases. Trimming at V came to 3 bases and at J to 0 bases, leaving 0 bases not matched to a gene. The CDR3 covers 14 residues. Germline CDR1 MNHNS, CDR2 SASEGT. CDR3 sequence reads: CASSDSGSSYEQYF. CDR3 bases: TGTGCCAGCAGTGATAGCGGGAGCTCCTACGAGCAGTACTTC.

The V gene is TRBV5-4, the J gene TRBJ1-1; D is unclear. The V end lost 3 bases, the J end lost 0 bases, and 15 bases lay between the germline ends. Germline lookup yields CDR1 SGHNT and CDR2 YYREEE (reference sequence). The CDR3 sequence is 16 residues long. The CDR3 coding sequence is TGTGCCAGCAGCTCGCCCCGGGAGACGGTGAACACTGAAGCTTTCTTT. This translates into CASSSPRETVNTEAFF.

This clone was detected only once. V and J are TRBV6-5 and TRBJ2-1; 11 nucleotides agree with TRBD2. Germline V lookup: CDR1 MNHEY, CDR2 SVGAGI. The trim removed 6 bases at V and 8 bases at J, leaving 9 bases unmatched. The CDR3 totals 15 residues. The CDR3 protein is CASRLLAGVVDEQFF. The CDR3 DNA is TGTGCCAGCAGACTACTAGCGGGAGTCGTCGATGAGCAGTTCTTC.

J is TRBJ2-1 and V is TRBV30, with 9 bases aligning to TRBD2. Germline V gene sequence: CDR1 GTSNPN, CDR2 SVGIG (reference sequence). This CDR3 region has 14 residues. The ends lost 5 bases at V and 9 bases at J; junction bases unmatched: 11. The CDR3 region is CAWAPGTSFGEQFF. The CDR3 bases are TGTGCCTGGGCCCCCGGGACTAGCTTCGGTGAGCAGTTCTTC.

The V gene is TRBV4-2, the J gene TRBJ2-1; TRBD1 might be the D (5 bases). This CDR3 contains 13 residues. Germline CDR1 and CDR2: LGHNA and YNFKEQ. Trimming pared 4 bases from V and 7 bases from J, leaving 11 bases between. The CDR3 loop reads CASSLRQGNEQFF. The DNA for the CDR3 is TGTGCCAGCAGCCTAAGGCAGGGTAATGAGCAGTTCTTC.

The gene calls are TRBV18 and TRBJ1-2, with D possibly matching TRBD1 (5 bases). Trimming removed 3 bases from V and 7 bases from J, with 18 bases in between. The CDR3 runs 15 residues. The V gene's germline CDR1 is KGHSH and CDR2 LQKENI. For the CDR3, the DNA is TGTGCCAGCTCACCCGTCGACAGTGGTTCGGTTGGCTACACCTTC. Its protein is CASSPVDSGSVGYTF.

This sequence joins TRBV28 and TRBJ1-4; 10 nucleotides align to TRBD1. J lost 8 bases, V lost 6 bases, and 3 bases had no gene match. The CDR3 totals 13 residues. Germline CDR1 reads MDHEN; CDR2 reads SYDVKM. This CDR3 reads CASSGTGVEKLFF. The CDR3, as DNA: TGTGCCAGCAGCGGGACAGGGGTCGAAAAACTGTTTTTT. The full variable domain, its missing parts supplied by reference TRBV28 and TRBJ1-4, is DVKVTQSSRYLVKRTGEKVFLECVQDMDHENMFWYRQDPGLGLRLIYFSYDVKMKEKGDIPEGYSVSREKKERFSLILESASTNQTSMYLCASSGTGVEKLFFGSGTQLSVL.

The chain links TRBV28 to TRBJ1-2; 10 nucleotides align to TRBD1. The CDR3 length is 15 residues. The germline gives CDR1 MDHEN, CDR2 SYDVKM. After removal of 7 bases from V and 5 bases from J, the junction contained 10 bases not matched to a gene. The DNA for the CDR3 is TGTGCCAGCATCGAAAGGGGACAGGGGCGGTATGGCTACACCTTC. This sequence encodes CASIERGQGRYGYTF.

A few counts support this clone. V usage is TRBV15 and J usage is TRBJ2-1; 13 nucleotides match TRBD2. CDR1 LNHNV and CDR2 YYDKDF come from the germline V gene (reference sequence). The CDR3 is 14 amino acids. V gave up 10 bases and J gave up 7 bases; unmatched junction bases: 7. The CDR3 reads CAIRGTSGMNEQFF. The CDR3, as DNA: TGTGCCATCAGAGGGACTAGCGGGATGAATGAGCAGTTCTTC.

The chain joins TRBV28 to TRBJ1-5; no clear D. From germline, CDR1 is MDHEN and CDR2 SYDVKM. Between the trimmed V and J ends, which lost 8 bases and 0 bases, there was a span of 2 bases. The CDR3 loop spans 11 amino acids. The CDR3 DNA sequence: TGTGCCAGCCGTAGCAATCAGCCCCAGCATTTT. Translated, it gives CASRSNQPQHF.